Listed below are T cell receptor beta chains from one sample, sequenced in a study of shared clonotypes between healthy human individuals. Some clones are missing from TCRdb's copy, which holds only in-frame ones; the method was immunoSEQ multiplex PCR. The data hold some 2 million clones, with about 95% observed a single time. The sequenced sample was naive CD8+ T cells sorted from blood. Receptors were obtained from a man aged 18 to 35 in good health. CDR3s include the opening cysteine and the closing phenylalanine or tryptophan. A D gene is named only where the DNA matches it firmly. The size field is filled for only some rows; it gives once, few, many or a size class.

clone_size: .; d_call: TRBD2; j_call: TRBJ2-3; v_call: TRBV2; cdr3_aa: CASSRTSGVGGTDTQYF; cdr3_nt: TGTGCCAGCAGTAGGACTAGCGGGGTGGGGGGCACAGATACGCAGTATTTT
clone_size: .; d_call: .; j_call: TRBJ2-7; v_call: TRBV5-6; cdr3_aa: CASSSGGSYEQYF; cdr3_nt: TGTGCCAGCAGCTCCGGTGGCTCCTACGAGCAGTACTTC
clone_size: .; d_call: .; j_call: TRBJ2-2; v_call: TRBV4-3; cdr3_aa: CASSQRGKYYETANTGELFF; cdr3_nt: TGCGCCAGCAGCCAAAGGGGGAAATATTACGAGACTGCGAACACCGGGGAGCTGTTTTTT
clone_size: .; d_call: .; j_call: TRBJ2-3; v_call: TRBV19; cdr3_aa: CASSLDFTDTQYF; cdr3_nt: TGTGCCAGTAGTTTGGACTTCACAGATACGCAGTATTTT
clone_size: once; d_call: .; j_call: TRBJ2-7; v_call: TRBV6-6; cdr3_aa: CASSYTLLSYEQYF; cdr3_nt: TGTGCCAGCAGTTACACGTTACTCTCCTACGAGCAGTACTTC
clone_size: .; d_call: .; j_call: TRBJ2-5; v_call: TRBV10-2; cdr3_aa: CASSEWSFGGETQYF; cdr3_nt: TGCGCCAGCAGTGAATGGTCTTTTGGGGGAGAGACCCAGTACTTC
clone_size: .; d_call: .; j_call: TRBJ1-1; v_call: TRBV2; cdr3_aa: CASSVIWTVNTEAFF; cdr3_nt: TGTGCCAGCAGTGTTATCTGGACAGTGAACACTGAAGCTTTCTTT
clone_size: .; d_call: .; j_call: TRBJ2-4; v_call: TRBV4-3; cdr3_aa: CASSQDRGSAKNIQYF; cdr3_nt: TGCGCCAGCAGCCAAGACCGGGGGTCGGCCAAAAACATTCAGTACTTC
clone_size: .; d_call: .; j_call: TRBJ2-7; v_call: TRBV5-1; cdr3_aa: CASSPPGEYEQYF; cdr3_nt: TGCGCCAGCAGCCCCCCCGGGGAATACGAGCAGTACTTC
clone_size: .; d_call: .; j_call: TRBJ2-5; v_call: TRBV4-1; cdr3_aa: CASSQLVGLAQETQYF; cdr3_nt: TGCGCCAGCAGCCAGCTGGTGGGCCTAGCCCAAGAGACCCAGTACTTC
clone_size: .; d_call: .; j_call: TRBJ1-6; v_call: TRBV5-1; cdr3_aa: CASSLVDRNSPLHF; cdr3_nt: TGCGCCAGCAGCTTGGTGGACAGAAATTCACCCCTCCACTTT
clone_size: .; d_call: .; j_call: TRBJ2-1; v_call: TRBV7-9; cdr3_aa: CASSLGNEQFF; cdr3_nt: TGTGCCAGCAGCTTGGGGAATGAGCAGTTCTTC
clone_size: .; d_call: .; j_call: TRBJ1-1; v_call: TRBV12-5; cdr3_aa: CASGLVPREYTEAFF; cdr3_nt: TGTGCTAGTGGTTTGGTCCCCAGGGAGTACACTGAAGCTTTCTTT
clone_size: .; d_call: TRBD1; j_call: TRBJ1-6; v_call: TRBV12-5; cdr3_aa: CASGLGTGNVSSYNSPLHF; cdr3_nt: TGTGCTAGTGGTTTGGGGACAGGGAATGTAAGCTCCTATAATTCACCCCTCCACTTT
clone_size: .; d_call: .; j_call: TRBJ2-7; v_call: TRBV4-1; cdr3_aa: CASSRLQGPLGEQYF; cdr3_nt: TGCGCCAGCAGTCGATTACAGGGCCCTCTGGGAGAGCAGTACTTC
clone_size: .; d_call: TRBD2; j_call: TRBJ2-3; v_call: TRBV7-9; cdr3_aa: CIAGPTDTQYF; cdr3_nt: TGTATAGCGGGGCCGACAGATACGCAGTATTTT
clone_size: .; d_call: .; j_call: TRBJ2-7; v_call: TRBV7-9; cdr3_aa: CASSSANSYEQYF; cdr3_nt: TGTGCCAGCAGCTCGGCCAACTCCTACGAGCAGTACTTC
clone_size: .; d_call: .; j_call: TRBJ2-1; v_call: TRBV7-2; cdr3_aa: CASSFMGRAHEQFF; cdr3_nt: TGTGCCAGCAGTTTTATGGGCAGGGCCCATGAGCAGTTCTTC
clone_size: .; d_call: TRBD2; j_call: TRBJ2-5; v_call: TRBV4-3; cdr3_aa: CASSQGTGLLAGGPQYF; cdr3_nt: TGCGCCAGCAGCCAGGGGACAGGGCTACTAGCGGGGGGCCCTCAGTACTTC
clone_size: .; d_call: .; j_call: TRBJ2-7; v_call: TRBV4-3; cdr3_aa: CASSQDSTGVEQYF; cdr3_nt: TGCGCCAGCAGCCAAGATTCCACCGGGGTCGAGCAGTACTTC
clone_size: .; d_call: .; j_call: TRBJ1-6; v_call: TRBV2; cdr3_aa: CASSEPGSSYNSPLHF; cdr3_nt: TGTGCCAGCAGTGAACCAGGGAGCTCCTATAATTCACCCCTCCACTTT
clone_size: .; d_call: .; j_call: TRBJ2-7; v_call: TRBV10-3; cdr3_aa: CAITAVAAEPYEQYF; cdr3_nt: TGTGCCATTACGGCTGTCGCGGCGGAACCCTACGAGCAGTACTTC
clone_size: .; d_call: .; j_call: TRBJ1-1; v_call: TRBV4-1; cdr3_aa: CASSQESGTGSAEAFF; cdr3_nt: TGCGCCAGCAGCCAAGAGTCGGGAACAGGGAGCGCTGAAGCTTTCTTT
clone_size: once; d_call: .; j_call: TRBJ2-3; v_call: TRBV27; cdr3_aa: CASSFLTPTSTDTQYF; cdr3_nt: TGTGCCAGCAGTTTTTTGACGCCTACTAGCACAGATACGCAGTATTTT
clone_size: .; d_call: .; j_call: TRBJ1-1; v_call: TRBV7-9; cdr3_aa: CASSGQQSWPEAFF; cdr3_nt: TGTGCCAGCAGCGGACAACAGAGCTGGCCTGAAGCTTTCTTT
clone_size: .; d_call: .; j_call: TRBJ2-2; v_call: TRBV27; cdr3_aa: CASSLGSYTGELFF; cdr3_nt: TGTGCCAGCAGTTTAGGCAGTTACACCGGGGAGCTGTTTTTT
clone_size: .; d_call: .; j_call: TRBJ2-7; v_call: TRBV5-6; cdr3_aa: CASSTGVTNEQYF; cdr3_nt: TGTGCCAGCAGCACGGGAGTTACTAACGAGCAGTACTTC
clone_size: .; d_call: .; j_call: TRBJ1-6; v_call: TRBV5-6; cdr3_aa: CASSSVTQGGGSPLHF; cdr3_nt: TGTGCCAGCAGCTCCGTTACCCAGGGAGGAGGTTCACCCCTCCACTTT
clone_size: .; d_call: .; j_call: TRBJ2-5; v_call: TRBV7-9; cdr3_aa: CASSLLRDWETQYF; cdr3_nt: TGTGCCAGCAGCTTATTGAGGGATTGGGAGACCCAGTACTTC
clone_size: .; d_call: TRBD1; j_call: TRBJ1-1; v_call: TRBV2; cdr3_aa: CASSEASDRANTEAFF; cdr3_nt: TGTGCCAGCAGTGAAGCGTCGGACAGGGCGAACACTGAAGCTTTCTTT
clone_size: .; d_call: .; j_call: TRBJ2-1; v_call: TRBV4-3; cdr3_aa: CASSQGDGYNEQFF; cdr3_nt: TGCGCCAGCAGCCAAGGGGATGGGTACAATGAGCAGTTCTTC
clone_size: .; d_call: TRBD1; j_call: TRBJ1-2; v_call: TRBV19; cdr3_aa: CASTSNQGGYGYTF; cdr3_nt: TGTGCCAGTACCTCCAACCAGGGGGGATATGGCTACACCTTC
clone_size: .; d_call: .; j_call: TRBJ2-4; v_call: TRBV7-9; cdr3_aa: CASSEEQGWNIQYF; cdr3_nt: TGTGCCAGCAGCGAAGAACAGGGATGGAACATTCAGTACTTC
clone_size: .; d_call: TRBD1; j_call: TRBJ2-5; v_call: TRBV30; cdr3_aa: CAWVRTGGGETQYF; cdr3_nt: TGTGCCTGGGTCCGGACAGGGGGTGGAGAGACCCAGTACTTC
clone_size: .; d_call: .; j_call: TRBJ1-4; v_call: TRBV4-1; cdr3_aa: CASSQVGLRGEKLFF; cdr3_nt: TGCGCCAGCAGCCAAGTGGGACTTCGGGGTGAAAAACTGTTTTTT
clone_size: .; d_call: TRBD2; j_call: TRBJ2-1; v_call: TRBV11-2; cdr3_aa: CASSFLAGGNYNEQFF; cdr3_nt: TGTGCCAGCAGCTTCCTAGCGGGGGGTAACTACAATGAGCAGTTCTTC
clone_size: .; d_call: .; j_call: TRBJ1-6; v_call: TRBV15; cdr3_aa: CATNPSRGSPLHF; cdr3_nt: TGTGCCACCAACCCATCTAGAGGATCACCCCTCCACTTT
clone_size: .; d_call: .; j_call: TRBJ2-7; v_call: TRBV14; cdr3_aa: CASSPEGYEQYF; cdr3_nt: TGTGCCAGCAGCCCAGAGGGCTACGAGCAGTACTTC
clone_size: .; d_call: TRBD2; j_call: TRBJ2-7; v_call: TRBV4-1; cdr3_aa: CASSQEDPSGGIYEQYF; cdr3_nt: TGCGCCAGCAGCCAAGAGGACCCTAGCGGGGGCATATACGAGCAGTACTTC
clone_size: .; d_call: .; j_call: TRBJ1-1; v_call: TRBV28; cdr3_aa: CASSFEWGHTEAFF; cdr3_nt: TGTGCCAGCAGTTTCGAGTGGGGACACACTGAAGCTTTCTTT
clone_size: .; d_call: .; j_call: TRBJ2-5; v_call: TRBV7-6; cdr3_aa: CASSLETRSETQYF; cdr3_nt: TGTGCCAGCAGCTTAGAGACTAGATCGGAGACCCAGTACTTC
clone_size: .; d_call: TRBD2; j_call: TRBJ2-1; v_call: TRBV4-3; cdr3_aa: CASSLTGTSDEQFF; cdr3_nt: TGCGCCAGCAGCCTCACCGGGACTAGTGATGAGCAGTTCTTC
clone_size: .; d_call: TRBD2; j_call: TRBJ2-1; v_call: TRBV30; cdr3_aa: CARGLAGGDEQFF; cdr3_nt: TGTGCCCGTGGACTAGCGGGAGGCGATGAGCAGTTCTTC
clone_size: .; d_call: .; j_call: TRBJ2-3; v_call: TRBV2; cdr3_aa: CASSELGLNTDTQYF; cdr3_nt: TGTGCCAGCAGCGAGTTGGGACTTAACACAGATACGCAGTATTTT
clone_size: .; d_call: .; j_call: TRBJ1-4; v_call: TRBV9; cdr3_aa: CASSVGGAGDEKLFF; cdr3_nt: TGTGCCAGCAGCGTAGGAGGGGCGGGCGATGAAAAACTGTTTTTT
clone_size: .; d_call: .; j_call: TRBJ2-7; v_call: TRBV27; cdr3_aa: CASSLSASGAYEQYF; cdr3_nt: TGTGCCAGCAGTTTATCGGCATCGGGGGCCTACGAGCAGTACTTC
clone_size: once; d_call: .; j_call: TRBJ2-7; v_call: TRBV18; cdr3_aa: CASSPIGTFSYEQYF; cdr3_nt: TGTGCCAGCTCACCGATAGGGACTTTCTCCTACGAGCAGTACTTC
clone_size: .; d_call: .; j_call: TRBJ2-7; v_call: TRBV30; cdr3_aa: CAWSTPPDGTYEQYF; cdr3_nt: TGTGCCTGGAGCACACCCCCTGACGGCACCTACGAGCAGTACTTC
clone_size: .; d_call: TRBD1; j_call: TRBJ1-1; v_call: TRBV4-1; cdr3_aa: CASSSTGGTEAFF; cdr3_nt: TGCGCCAGCAGCTCCACAGGGGGTACTGAAGCTTTCTTT